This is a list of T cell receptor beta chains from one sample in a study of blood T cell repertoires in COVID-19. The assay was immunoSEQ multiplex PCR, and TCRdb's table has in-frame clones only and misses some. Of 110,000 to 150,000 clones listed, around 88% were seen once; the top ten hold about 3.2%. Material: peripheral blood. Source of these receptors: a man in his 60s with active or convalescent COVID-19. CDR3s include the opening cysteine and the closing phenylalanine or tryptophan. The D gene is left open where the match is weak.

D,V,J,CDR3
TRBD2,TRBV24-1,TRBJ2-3,CATSDPIIGGADTQYF
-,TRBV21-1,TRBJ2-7,CASSKGGLKVSYEQYF
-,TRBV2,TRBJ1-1,CASGVVGLTEMNTEAFF
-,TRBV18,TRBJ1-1,CASSGGGREAFF
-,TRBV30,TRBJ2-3,CAWRGLEDTQYF
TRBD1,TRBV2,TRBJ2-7,CASSWDRGSEQYF
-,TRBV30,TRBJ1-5,CAWSGGDNQPQHF
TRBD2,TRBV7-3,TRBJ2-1,CASSLGVSGNEQFF
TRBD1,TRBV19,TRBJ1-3,CASYPGQALVAGNTIYF
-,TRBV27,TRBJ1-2,CASSLSAPGNSGYTF
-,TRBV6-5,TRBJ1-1,CASSTTENTEAFF
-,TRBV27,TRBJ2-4,CASSLSSRGNIQYF
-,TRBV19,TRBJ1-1,CASSIGRGGNAEAFF
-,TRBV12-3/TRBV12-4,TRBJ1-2,CASSLSGDYGYTF
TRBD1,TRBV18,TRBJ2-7,CASSPRTGQVEQYF
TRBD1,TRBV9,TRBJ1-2,CASSVGVGTGYGYTF
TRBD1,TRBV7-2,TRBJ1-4,CASTLRGGGRGPDEKLFF
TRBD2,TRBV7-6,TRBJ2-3,CASSSSGGRTDTQYF
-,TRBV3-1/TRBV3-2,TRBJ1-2,CASSQDIYGYTF
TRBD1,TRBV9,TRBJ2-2,CASSVSPGTGGSDGELFF
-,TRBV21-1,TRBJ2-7,CASRTGEKQYF
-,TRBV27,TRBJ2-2,CASTRPEELLGGELFF
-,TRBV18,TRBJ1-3,CASSPPSLSLSGNTIYF
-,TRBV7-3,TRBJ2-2,CASSLTASTFTGELFF
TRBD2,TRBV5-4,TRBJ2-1,CASSPGGSGQYNEQFF
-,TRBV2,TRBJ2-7,CASRATKEQYF
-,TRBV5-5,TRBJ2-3,CASSQGVSGTDTQYF
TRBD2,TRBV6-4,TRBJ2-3,CASSQERGDTQYF
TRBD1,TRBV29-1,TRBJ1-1,CSVESDRGPNTEAFF
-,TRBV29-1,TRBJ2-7,CSVGGRGLTSVHEQYF
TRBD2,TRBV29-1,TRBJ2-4,CSVGLAGIGIQYF
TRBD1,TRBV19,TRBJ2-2,CASSRTGGPNTGELFF
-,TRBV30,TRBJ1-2,CAWNGAAYGYTF
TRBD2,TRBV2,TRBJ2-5,CASSPEVAGETQYF
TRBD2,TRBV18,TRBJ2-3,CASPPAGVRTDTQYF
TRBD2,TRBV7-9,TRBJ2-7,CASSDREGHYEQYF
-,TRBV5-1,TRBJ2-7,CASSTTPGANYEQYF
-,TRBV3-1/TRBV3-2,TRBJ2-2,CASSQGTAGELFF
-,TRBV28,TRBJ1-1,CASSFSAAGAFF
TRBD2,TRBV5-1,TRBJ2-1,CASSSGGAYEQFF
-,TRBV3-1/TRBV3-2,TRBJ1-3,CASSQGMGPEYF
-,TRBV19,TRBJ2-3,CASKAGQNTDTQYF
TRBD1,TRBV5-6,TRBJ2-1,CASSFFSAGQGHLF
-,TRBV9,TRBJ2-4,CASSVGSRGPIQYF
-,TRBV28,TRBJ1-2,CASSRSSSYGYTF
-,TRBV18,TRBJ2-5,CASSPAGSQETQYF